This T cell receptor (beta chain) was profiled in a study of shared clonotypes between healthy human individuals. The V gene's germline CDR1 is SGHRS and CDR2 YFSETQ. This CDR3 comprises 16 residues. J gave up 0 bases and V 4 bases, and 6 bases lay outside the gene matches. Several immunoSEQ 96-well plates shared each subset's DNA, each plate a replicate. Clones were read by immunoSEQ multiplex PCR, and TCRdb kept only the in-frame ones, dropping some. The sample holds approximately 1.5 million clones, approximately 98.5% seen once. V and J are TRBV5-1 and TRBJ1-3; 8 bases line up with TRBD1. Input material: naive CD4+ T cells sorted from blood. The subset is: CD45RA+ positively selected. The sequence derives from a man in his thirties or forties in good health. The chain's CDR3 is CASSKATGVSGNTIYF. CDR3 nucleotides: TGCGCCAGCAGCAAGGCGACAGGGGTCTCTGGAAACACCATATATTTT.